A selection of T cell receptor beta chains follows, all from one sample in a study of PD-L1 blockade in urothelial cancer. Only in-frame clones appear in the TCRdb table, and some are missing; sequencing was by immunoSEQ multiplex PCR. The data contain about 27,000 clones, roughly 84% of them singletons. The starting material was PBMCs, obtained around atezolizumab (anti-PD-L1) treatment. These receptors originate from a man in his 70s with urothelial cancer. Both conserved end residues are part of each CDR3. The D gene is left open where the match is weak. Clone sizes are given selectively: once, few, many, or a class where the clone is expanded.

D	V	size	J	DNA	CDR3
-	TRBV6-6	-	TRBJ1-1	TGTGCCAGCAGTTACTCGGAACAGTTGAACACTGAAGCTTTCTTT	CASSYSEQLNTEAFF
TRBD2	TRBV5-4	-	TRBJ2-1	TGTGCCAGCAGCTTGGACTTGGGCGGGAGTAGGGATGAGCAGTTCTTC	CASSLDLGGSRDEQFF
-	TRBV28	-	TRBJ2-7	TGTGCCAGCAATTTCGGGATTGGCGGATTCTCCTACGAGCAGTACTTC	CASNFGIGGFSYEQYF
-	TRBV30	few	TRBJ1-1	TGTGCCTGGATACGAAACTGGGGGGAAGAAGCTTTCTTT	CAWIRNWGEEAFF
-	TRBV2	-	TRBJ1-1	TGTGCCAGCAGGCAGGGGATTACTGAAGCTTTCTTT	CASRQGITEAFF
-	TRBV14	-	TRBJ1-1	TGTGCCAGCAGCTACAGGGTTTTCACTGAAGCTTTCTTT	CASSYRVFTEAFF
-	TRBV21-1	-	TRBJ1-1	TGTGCCAGCTGCCCCAGACAGAAGGTAACTGAAGCTTTCTTT	CASCPRQKVTEAFF
TRBD2	TRBV27	-	TRBJ2-4	TGTGCCAGCAGTATTGGGCAAGGAGGACAGCCGAGCGGGAGGGCCTCTGTAGCCAAAAACATTCAGTACTTC	CASSIGQGGQPSGRASVAKNIQYF
-	TRBV14	-	TRBJ2-1	TGTGCCAGCAGTCGGGACTTTATGAATGAGCAGTTCTTC	CASSRDFMNEQFF
-	TRBV5-6	-	TRBJ1-1	TGTGCCAGCAGTAGGGGGAGGAACACTGAAGCTTTCTTT	CASSRGRNTEAFF
TRBD2	TRBV9	-	TRBJ2-5	TGTGCCAGCAGCGTAGATTCGGGCGGGACGGGGGGAGAGACCCAGTACTTC	CASSVDSGGTGGETQYF
-	TRBV4-2	-	TRBJ1-4	TGTGCCAGCAGCCAAGGCCAGGGGTCCCTGAGTGAAAAACTGTTTTTT	CASSQGQGSLSEKLFF
-	TRBV18	few	TRBJ2-7	TGTGCCAGCTCACCACAGGTAGCCCAGCGGAACGAGCAGTACTTC	CASSPQVAQRNEQYF
-	TRBV9	-	TRBJ1-2	TGTGCCAGCAGCGCCCTCGGCGGGAGGTTAGCAAACTATGGCTACACCTTC	CASSALGGRLANYGYTF
TRBD1	TRBV27	once	TRBJ2-5	TGTGCCAGCAGTTTACAAGGACAGGGGCAGACCCAGTACTTC	CASSLQGQGQTQYF
-	TRBV6-6	-	TRBJ1-3	TGTGCCAGTTGTCGGGGGGTCTCTGGAAACACCATATATTTT	CASCRGVSGNTIYF
-	TRBV6-1	-	TRBJ1-1	TGTGCCAGCAGTGAAGCTCTCAGGGCTGAAGCTTTCTTT	CASSEALRAEAFF
-	TRBV2	-	TRBJ1-4	TGTGCCAGCAGTGCCCAGGTCACTTCTCTGTTTTTT	CASSAQVTSLFF
-	TRBV5-4	-	TRBJ2-5	TGTGCCAGCAGCTTTGGTTACGGGGATCAAGAGACCCAGTACTTC	CASSFGYGDQETQYF
TRBD1	TRBV7-2	-	TRBJ2-7	TGTGCCAGCAGCTCTGACAGGGGCTTCTACGAGCAGTACTTC	CASSSDRGFYEQYF
TRBD2	TRBV5-8	-	TRBJ2-1	TGTGCCAGCAGCTTCGGGACTAGCGGCGCCAATGAGCAGTTCTTC	CASSFGTSGANEQFF
-	TRBV7-3	-	TRBJ2-3	TGTGCCAGCAGCCGTCGCGCAGGTACAGATACGCAGTATTTT	CASSRRAGTDTQYF
-	TRBV6-1	-	TRBJ2-3	TGTGCCAGCAGTGAATATTTTAGGGGTAGTTCGGATACGCAGTATTTT	CASSEYFRGSSDTQYF
-	TRBV28	once	TRBJ2-7	TGTGCCAGCAGTAAGAGGGGGAGCTCCTACGAGCAGTACTTC	CASSKRGSSYEQYF
TRBD1	TRBV7-9	few	TRBJ2-1	TGTGCCAGCAGCTCCAGGGGGCCCCGGATCTTC	CASSSRGPRIF
TRBD1	TRBV7-7	-	TRBJ2-7	TGTGCTAGCAGCCCAACTACAGGGGGAGGCGAGCAGTACTTC	CASSPTTGGGEQYF
TRBD1	TRBV28	-	TRBJ1-2	TGTGCCACCCGGACAGGGAGCCGCGGCTACACCTTC	CATRTGSRGYTF
-	TRBV21-1	once	TRBJ2-7	TGTGCCAGCAGCAAAGTGGACAGCGGTACGGAGGAGCAGTACTTC	CASSKVDSGTEEQYF
TRBD1	TRBV14	-	TRBJ2-6	TGTGCCAGCAGCCAACAGGGGGCGCGGGGGGCCAACGTCCTGACTTTC	CASSQQGARGANVLTF
TRBD1	TRBV19	-	TRBJ1-4	TGTGCCACCCAAGAAACCAGACAGGGGCTCAATGAAAAACTGTTTTTT	CATQETRQGLNEKLFF
TRBD1	TRBV19	-	TRBJ1-1	TGTGCCAGTAGTATCCGGGACAGGGGCCCCGAAGCTTTCTTT	CASSIRDRGPEAFF
-	TRBV4-3	-	TRBJ1-2	TGCGCCAGCAGCCAAGATATTACAGGGTTGCACGGCTACACCTTC	CASSQDITGLHGYTF
-	TRBV30	few	TRBJ1-1	TGTGCCTCCGGGGTTGGGACTGAAGCTTTCTTT	CASGVGTEAFF
-	TRBV27	-	TRBJ1-4	TGTGCCAGCAGCCGGGGGGGGGCGGGCAACGAAAAACTGTTTTTT	CASSRGGAGNEKLFF
-	TRBV4-1	-	TRBJ2-5	TGCGCCAGCAGCCAAGATCTGGAGGGACAGACCCAGTACTTC	CASSQDLEGQTQYF
TRBD2	TRBV4-2	-	TRBJ2-7	TGTGCCAGCAGCCAAGCAACGGGACTAGCGGGAGGGTACGAGCAGTACTTC	CASSQATGLAGGYEQYF
TRBD2	TRBV7-6	once	TRBJ2-3	TGTGCCAGCAGCTTAGTAAGCGGGAGCGGCACAGATACGCAGTATTTT	CASSLVSGSGTDTQYF
-	TRBV7-8	-	TRBJ2-1	TGTGCCAGCAGCCCTCGGGACAATTCGTACTACAATGAGCAGTTCTTC	CASSPRDNSYYNEQFF
-	TRBV7-2	-	TRBJ2-7	TGTGCCAGCAGCGATCTCCCCCTAGCGCCCCCCTACGAGCAGTACTTC	CASSDLPLAPPYEQYF
-	TRBV7-9	-	TRBJ2-1	TGTGCCAGCAGCTTGAGCGTATCCTACAATGAGCAGTTCTTC	CASSLSVSYNEQFF
-	TRBV5-5	-	TRBJ2-5	TGTGCCAGCAGCTGGAGAGGGGGGGAGGAGACCCAGTACTTC	CASSWRGGEETQYF
-	TRBV27	-	TRBJ1-4	TGTGCCAGCAGTTCGACAGAGAAACGACTGTTTTTT	CASSSTEKRLFF
-	TRBV7-9	-	TRBJ2-1	TGTGCCAGCAGCTTCCCAGGGGCCCACAATGAGCAGTTCTTC	CASSFPGAHNEQFF
TRBD2	TRBV28	-	TRBJ2-5	TGTGCCAGCAGTAAAGGGAGGGAAGAGACCCAGTACTTC	CASSKGREETQYF
-	TRBV29-1	-	TRBJ1-2	TGCAGCGTTGTAGGGGCTAACTATGGCTACACCTTC	CSVVGANYGYTF
TRBD2	TRBV7-3	once	TRBJ2-3	TGTGCCAGCAGCCCAACTAGCGGGCGAGGGGCAGATACGCAGTATTTT	CASSPTSGRGADTQYF
TRBD2	TRBV5-1	-	TRBJ2-1	TGCGCCAGCAGCTTTTCCGGGACTAGCAGATACAATGAGCAGTTCTTC	CASSFSGTSRYNEQFF
TRBD1	TRBV7-9	once	TRBJ2-3	TGTGCCAGCAGCTCGGACAGGGTTTTTCGGAGCACAGATACGCAGTATTTT	CASSSDRVFRSTDTQYF
-	TRBV27	few	TRBJ2-3	TGTGCCAGCAGTTTTGGGGGGTTCACAGATACGCAGTATTTT	CASSFGGFTDTQYF
-	TRBV7-2	-	TRBJ2-7	TGTGCCAGCAGCTTATTTGGTCAGGGCCCCTACGAGCAGTACTTC	CASSLFGQGPYEQYF
TRBD2	TRBV5-1	-	TRBJ2-7	TGCGCCAGCAGCCCGGCCGCGGGAGGGGGATTCGAGCAGTACTTC	CASSPAAGGGFEQYF
-	TRBV9	-	TRBJ2-7	TGTGCCAGCAGCGTAGGCCCACAGTCCACCTCCTACGAGCAGTACTTC	CASSVGPQSTSYEQYF
TRBD1	TRBV7-9	-	TRBJ1-5	TGTGCCAGCAGCTTACGCGGACAGGGAGAGGTACGGCTGCATTTT	CASSLRGQGEVRLHF